This entry lists 21 T cell receptor beta chains sequenced from one sample in a study of CD8+ T cells in alopecia areata. In each case, RNA was isolated and then reverse transcribed into cDNA as the sequencing template. TCRdb's copy holds only in-frame clones and misses some; the assay was immunoSEQ multiplex PCR. In the table there are 140,000 to 150,000 clones, roughly 62% of which are singletons. The source was CD4+ T cells sorted from blood, collected at week 0. These receptors originate from a human donor with alopecia areata.

This chain connects TRBV29-1 to TRBJ1-2, with a tentative D call TRBD1 (5 bases). Germline CDR1 SQVTM, CDR2 ANQGSEA. The CDR3 totals 12 residues. With 2 bases removed from V and 4 bases from J, the gap between germline ends came to 8 bases. Here the CDR3 reads CSVEQGTYGYTF. The CDR3 DNA is TGCAGCGTTGAACAGGGCACCTATGGCTACACCTTC. The whole variable domain, filled in from reference TRBV29-1 and TRBJ1-2, reads SAVISQKPSRDICQRGTSLTIQCQVDSQVTMMFWYRQQPGQSLTLIATANQGSEATYESGFVIDKFPISRPNLTFSTLTVSNMSPEDSSIYLCSVEQGTYGYTFGSGTRLTVV.

The rearrangement links TRBV30 to TRBJ1-4; D not resolved. This CDR3 spans 14 amino acids. CDR1 is GTSNPN, CDR2 SVGIG, per germline (reference sequence). Deletions cut 3 bases from V and 0 bases from J, with 8 bases between. The CDR3 region is CAWRLTTTNEKLFF. DNA for the CDR3: TGTGCCTGGAGGCTGACAACAACTAATGAAAAACTGTTTTTT.

CDR3 DNA: TGTGCCAGCAGCCCGTGGGGGGGTAGCACAGATACGCAGTATTTT. Translating gives CASSPWGGSTDTQYF. The rearrangement links TRBV7-3 to TRBJ2-3; 7 bases match TRBD2. The length of the CDR3 is 15 residues. J was trimmed by 0 bases and V by 5 bases; bases with no gene match: 5. Per germline, CDR1 SGHTA and CDR2 FQGTGA.

CDR3 residues: CASSQEGTHGELFF. As DNA, the CDR3 is TGCGCCAGCAGCCAAGAGGGGACCCACGGGGAGCTGTTTTTT. This sequence joins TRBV4-1 and TRBJ2-2, with D tentatively TRBD1 or TRBD2 (5 bases each). CDR1 and CDR2 from the germline V gene are MGHRA and YSYEKL. The CDR3 is made up of 14 amino acids. Trimming stripped 0 bases from V and 7 bases from J, with 9 bases between.

The chain links TRBV7-2 to TRBJ1-3; D is possibly TRBD1 (5 bases). Germline V gives CDR1 SGHTA, CDR2 FQGNSA. Trimming left V 0 bases short and J 3 bases short, with 12 bases between. The CDR3 covers 16 residues. The CDR3 here is CASSLAGTGSGNTIYF. CDR3 in DNA: TGTGCCAGCAGCTTAGCGGGTACAGGTAGTGGAAACACCATATATTTT.

The rearrangement links TRBV5-4 to TRBJ2-5; 10 bases are a match to TRBD2. This CDR3 has 16 amino acids. J was trimmed by 1 base and V by 4 bases; bases with no gene match: 7. Germline V gene data show CDR1 as SGHNT and CDR2 as YYREEE (reference sequence). The CDR3 DNA reads TGTGCCAGCAGCCTTCAGCGGGGGGGCCGCCAAGAGACCCAGTACTTC. Amino acids: CASSLQRGGRQETQYF.

This clone came up a few times. The chain links TRBV4-2 to TRBJ1-3, with D possibly being TRBD1 (6 bases). CDR1 and CDR2 from the germline V gene are LGHNA and YNFKEQ. Trimming took 4 bases from V and 0 from J, leaving 16 bases between them. This CDR3 region has 17 residues. The CDR3 protein is CASSREQGTSSGNTIYF. CDR3 bases: TGTGCCAGCAGCCGCGAACAGGGCACCAGCTCTGGAAACACCATATATTTT.

This chain uses TRBV11-1 with TRBJ2-5, with TRBD2 matching 7 bases. Germline trimming cut 4 bases from V and 3 bases from J; bases unmatched to any gene: 5. The CDR3 loop spans 14 amino acids. The germline gives CDR1 SGHAT, CDR2 FQDESV (reference sequence). CDR3 bases: TGTGCCAGCAGCTCCTGGACTAGGGAAGAGACCCAGTACTTC. This gives the protein CASSSWTREETQYF.

Remarks on this clone: This sample also contains other DNA sequences that code for the same CDR3. The rearrangement links TRBV29-1 to TRBJ1-5; TRBD1 is a possible D gene (6 bases). CDR3 size: 12 residues. Germline CDR1 is SQVTM and CDR2 is ANQGSEA. The germline V and J ends were trimmed by 4 bases and 4 bases, with 8 bases remaining between them. The CDR3 DNA reads as TGCAGCGTTGGGACAGATAATCAGCCCCAGCATTTT. Translating gives CSVGTDNQPQHF.

The chain is built from TRBV6-5 and TRBJ2-1; a weak D match, TRBD1 (5 bases). This CDR3 has 12 amino acids. The V gene lost 8 bases and the J gene lost 6 bases, with 11 bases spanning the gap. From germline, CDR1 is MNHEY and CDR2 SVGAGI. CDR3 protein: CASRSQGNEQFF. DNA for the CDR3: TGTGCCAGCCGAAGTCAGGGCAATGAGCAGTTCTTC.

This clone was seen just once. The CDR3 DNA reads TGTGCCAGCAGCTTAGGGGAGACAGCTCTTGGGGAGACCCAGTACTTC. Amino acid sequence: CASSLGETALGETQYF. The chain links TRBV7-6 to TRBJ2-5; D may match TRBD1 or TRBD2 (5 bases each). The V gene lost 1 base and the J gene lost 5 bases, with 17 bases spanning the gap. This CDR3 has 16 amino acids. CDR1 and CDR2 from the germline V gene are SGHVS and FNYEAQ. The full variable domain, completed using reference TRBV7-6 and TRBJ2-5, is GAGVSQSPRYKVTKRGQDVALRCDPISGHVSLYWYRQALGQGPEFLTYFNYEAQQDKSGLPNDRFSAERPEGSISTLTIQRTEQRDSAMYRCASSLGETALGETQYFGPGTRLLVL.

V gene TRBV29-1 combines with J gene TRBJ2-2; 8 bases are a match to TRBD1. J was trimmed by 1 base and V by 7 bases; bases with no gene match: 5. The germline gives CDR1 SQVTM, CDR2 ANQGSEA. CDR3 size: 14 residues. The CDR3 reads CSARQGLNTGELFF. For the CDR3, the DNA is TGCAGCGCACGACAGGGGTTGAACACCGGGGAGCTGTTTTTT.

V is TRBV7-2 and J is TRBJ1-5; D perhaps matches TRBD1 (5 bases). V lost 1 base to trimming and J lost 2 bases, with 9 bases between them. The CDR3 extends over 15 amino acids. Germline-derived CDR1 and CDR2 are SGHTA and FQGNSA. CDR3 residues: CASSLVGGGNQPQHF. The CDR3 nucleotides read TGTGCCAGCAGCTTAGTCGGGGGAGGCAATCAGCCCCAGCATTTT.

Only a few counts were recorded for this clone. The chain joins TRBV7-9 to TRBJ2-7; D not certain. The ends were cut back, 1 base at V and 2 bases at J, with 9 bases in the middle. Germline assignment: CDR1 SEHNR and CDR2 FQNEAQ (reference sequence). This CDR3 has 14 amino acids. The CDR3 here is CASSLEGPPYEQYF. The CDR3 nucleotides are TGTGCCAGCAGCTTAGAAGGCCCCCCCTACGAGCAGTACTTC.

The genes are TRBV29-1 and TRBJ1-2; weak D call: TRBD1 (5 bases). The CDR3 is 13 amino acids. V dropped 3 bases and J dropped 3 bases, with 11 bases sitting between them. Germline CDR1 is SQVTM and CDR2 is ANQGSEA. The CDR3 DNA reads TGCAGCGTTGACGCAGGGTATGACTATGGCTACACCTTC. Translating gives CSVDAGYDYGYTF.

V usage is TRBV5-1 and J usage is TRBJ2-1; D unresolved. CDR1 SGHRS and CDR2 YFSETQ come from the germline V gene. The V gene lost 0 bases and the J gene lost 7 bases, with 5 bases spanning the gap. CDR3 size: 12 residues. CDR3 sequence reads: CASSLDSNEQFF. DNA for the CDR3: TGCGCCAGCAGCTTGGACAGTAATGAGCAGTTCTTC.

In its sample, this clone was seen a few times. The gene calls are TRBV6-5 and TRBJ2-5, with D unclear. CDR1 MNHEY and CDR2 SVGAGI come from the germline V gene. There are 14 residues in the CDR3. V gave up 5 bases and J gave up 7 bases, with 17 bases separating them. In nucleotides, the CDR3 is TGTGCCAGCAGTAAACCGGGCGAAGGCGTGACCCAGTACTTC. This encodes CASSKPGEGVTQYF.

The DNA for the CDR3 is TGTGCCAGCAGCTTGGGGGCCCTAGCGGGAGGCACCGGGGAGCTGTTTTTT. It is translated as CASSLGALAGGTGELFF. The genes are TRBV5-4 and TRBJ2-2, with 11 bases aligning to TRBD2. The germline V gene has CDR1 SGHNT and CDR2 YYREEE (reference sequence). With 0 bases clipped from V and 4 bases from J, the junction kept 5 bases outside the gene matches. The CDR3 contains 17 residues.

J is TRBJ1-6 and V is TRBV21-1. TRBV21-1 is listed as a pseudogene. The CDR3 runs to 13 residues. The CDR3 spells CASSKGGNSPLHF. The CDR3 nucleotides are TGTGCCAGCAGCAAAGGGGGGAATTCACCCCTCCACTTT.

V gene TRBV5-4 combines with J gene TRBJ1-6; 12 bases are shared with TRBD1. There are 17 residues in the CDR3. Losses at the gene ends were 3 bases for V and 10 bases for J; bases not matched to a gene: 11. Germline CDR1 reads SGHNT; CDR2 reads YYREEE (reference sequence). The chain's CDR3 is CASSSYPGTGGNSPLHF. In nucleotides, the CDR3 is TGTGCCAGCAGCTCTTACCCAGGGACAGGGGGCAACTCACCCCTCCACTTT. Combining the CDR3 with reference TRBV5-4 and TRBJ1-6 gives the whole variable domain ETGVTQSPTHLIKTRGQQVTLRCSSQSGHNTVSWYQQALGQGPQFIFQYYREEENGRGNFPPRFSGLQFPNYSSELNVNALELDDSALYLCASSSYPGTGGNSPLHFGNGTRLTVT.

This chain joins TRBV30 and TRBJ2-1, with TRBD2 identical over 9 bases. There are 15 residues in the CDR3. Per the germline V gene, CDR1 is GTSNPN and CDR2 is SVGIG (reference sequence). The ends lost 2 bases at V and 5 bases at J; junction bases unmatched: 7. CDR3 bases: TGTGCCTGGAGTATAGGCGGGGGGGCCCACAATGAGCAGTTCTTC. Its protein product is CAWSIGGGAHNEQFF.